Presented here are 31 T cell receptor beta chains from one specimen sequenced in a study of blood T cell repertoires in COVID-19. Only in-frame clones appear in the TCRdb table, and some are missing; sequencing was by immunoSEQ multiplex PCR. The sample lists 200,000 to 250,000 clones, 84% occurring once. Input material: peripheral blood. All receptors derive from a woman between 40 and 50 years old who had recovered from COVID-19.

The gene calls are TRBV5-1 and TRBJ1-1; no clear D. Deletions cut 0 bases from V and 2 bases from J, with 11 bases between. In germline, CDR1 is SGHRS, CDR2 YFSETQ. The CDR3 is 15 residues long. The CDR3 region has the DNA TGCGCCAGCAGCTTGGATTCGGGAGGAAACACTGAAGCTTTCTTT. Its translation is CASSLDSGGNTEAFF.

The chain has TRBV4-3 and TRBJ1-2, with unresolved D. With 0 bases removed from V and 2 bases from J, the gap between germline ends came to 7 bases. The germline CDR1 and CDR2 sequences are LGHNA and YSLEER. CDR3 size: 14 residues. The CDR3 region is CASSQDLFNYGYTF. Here the CDR3 DNA reads TGCGCCAGCAGCCAAGATTTATTCAACTATGGCTACACCTTC.

The gene calls are TRBV29-1 and TRBJ1-6; D ambiguous. CDR1 SQVTM and CDR2 ANQGSEA come from the germline V gene. With 3 bases removed from V and 0 bases from J, the gap between germline ends came to 15 bases. The length of the CDR3 is 17 residues. DNA for the CDR3: TGCAGCGTTGATTCGGCAGTTTGGAGCTCCTATAATTCACCCCTCCACTTT. Amino acids: CSVDSAVWSSYNSPLHF.

This rearrangement joins TRBV19 to TRBJ1-3, with D perhaps TRBD1 (5 bases). V lost 3 bases and J lost 4, with 13 bases in between. Per the germline V gene, CDR1 is LNHDA and CDR2 is SQIVND (reference sequence). This CDR3 has 15 residues. The CDR3 region has the DNA TGTGCCAGTAGTATGGAACGGACACACGGAAACACCATATATTTT. Its protein product is CASSMERTHGNTIYF.

This clone was picked up a small number of times. V is TRBV29-1 and J is TRBJ2-2; 10 bases are a match to TRBD2. The length of the CDR3 is 14 residues. In germline, CDR1 is SQVTM, CDR2 ANQGSEA. Unmatched junction bases numbered 5, after V lost 7 bases and J lost 3 bases. CDR3 sequence (DNA): TGCAGCGGTTTAGCGGGGGGCCACACCGGGGAGCTGTTTTTT. The encoded protein is CSGLAGGHTGELFF.

This chain connects TRBV2 to TRBJ1-5, with a weak D call TRBD1 (6 bases). Trimming left V 6 bases short and J 0 bases short, with 12 bases between. CDR1 SNHLY and CDR2 FYNNEI come from the germline V gene. This CDR3 spans 15 amino acids. CDR3 coding DNA: TGTGCCAGCAGGTGGACAGAAGATAGCAATCAGCCCCAGCATTTT. Translation gives CASRWTEDSNQPQHF.

There are a few counts of this clone. The rearrangement links TRBV28 to TRBJ1-3; TRBD1 might be the D (6 bases). Trimming left V 4 bases short and J 3 bases short, with 10 bases between. The germline V gene encodes CDR1 MDHEN and CDR2 SYDVKM. The CDR3 is made up of 14 amino acids. In nucleotides, the CDR3 is TGTGCCAGCAGTTCAGGGGTTGGTGGAAACACCATATATTTT. Translated: CASSSGVGGNTIYF.

The rearrangement uses TRBV10-3 and TRBJ2-5, with TRBD2 identical over 7 bases. J gave up 3 bases and V 6 bases, and 13 bases lay outside the gene matches. CDR3 length: 16 amino acids. CDR1 is ENHRY, CDR2 SYGVKD, per germline. The CDR3 spells CAISPTSGAGKETQYF. The CDR3 DNA follows: TGTGCCATCAGCCCAACCAGCGGGGCAGGAAAAGAGACCCAGTACTTC.

V and J are TRBV19 and TRBJ2-1, with 13 bases that match TRBD2. V was clipped by 5 bases and J by 12 bases; unmatched bases: 10. Germline CDR1 and CDR2: LNHDA and SQIVND (reference sequence). This CDR3 spans 15 amino acids. Written as DNA, the CDR3 is TGTGCCAGTAGTGGGACCGGGACTAGCGGGGTAAGGCAGTTCTTC. Its protein product is CASSGTGTSGVRQFF.

This chain uses TRBV7-2 with TRBJ1-5; D gene unclear. V was pared by 4 bases and J by 7 bases, with 14 bases between. From germline, CDR1 is SGHTA and CDR2 FQGNSA. This CDR3 spans 14 amino acids. CDR3 sequence: CASSSPVEGQPQHF. Written as DNA, the CDR3 is TGTGCCAGCAGCTCCCCGGTGGAGGGCCAGCCCCAGCATTTT.

This clone occurred once. V usage is TRBV7-2 and J usage is TRBJ2-7; 7 bases map to TRBD1. Germline CDR1 and CDR2: SGHTA and FQGNSA. Unmatched junction bases numbered 8, after V lost 1 base and J lost 8 bases. The CDR3 runs 14 residues. CDR3 sequence: CASSLGDSPTKQYF. In nucleotides, the CDR3 is TGTGCCAGCAGCTTAGGGGACAGTCCTACGAAGCAGTACTTC.

The chain employs TRBV4-3 and TRBJ1-2, with a possible D match to TRBD1 (6 bases). The germline V and J ends were trimmed by 4 bases and 1 base, with 10 bases remaining between them. The germline CDR1 and CDR2 sequences are LGHNA and YSLEER. The CDR3 is made up of 14 amino acids. The CDR3 region is CASSPGEVNYGYTF. CDR3 DNA sequence: TGCGCCAGCAGCCCAGGGGAAGTTAACTATGGCTACACCTTC.

The rearrangement joins TRBV6-5 to TRBJ1-1; D might be TRBD1 (6 bases). Germline CDR1 reads MNHEY; CDR2 reads SVGAGI. The V end was cut by 10 bases, the J end by 12 bases, with 18 bases between. The CDR3 is made up of 11 amino acids. CDR3 protein: CATNRDTLPFF. The CDR3 DNA reads TGTGCCACCAACCGGGACACGCTCCCTTTCTTT.

The CDR3 region has the DNA TGTGCCAGCAGCCCTAGCGGGGGGGCCGGCACAGATACGCAGTATTTT. Amino acid sequence: CASSPSGGAGTDTQYF. V is TRBV3-1 (or the pseudogene TRBV3-2) and J is TRBJ2-3, with 12 bases identical to TRBD2. Trimming at V came to 4 bases and at J to 1 base, leaving 3 bases not matched to a gene. Looked up from germline, CDR1 is LGHDT and CDR2 is YNNKEL (reference sequence). The CDR3 runs to 16 residues.

This sequence joins TRBV24-1 and TRBJ2-1; a possible D gene is TRBD2 (7 bases). Trimming took 9 bases from V and 6 from J, leaving 20 bases between them. The CDR3 has 15 residues. Per the germline V gene, CDR1 is KGHDR and CDR2 is SFDVKD. CDR3 sequence: CATAGAGKGRNEQFF. Written as DNA, the CDR3 is TGTGCCACCGCGGGGGCGGGCAAGGGGCGCAATGAGCAGTTCTTC.

This chain joins TRBV27 and TRBJ1-4, with D possibly being TRBD1 (5 bases). The CDR3 covers 17 residues. Germline CDR1 and CDR2: MNHEY and SMNVEV (reference sequence). Trimming took off 3 bases at V and 4 bases at J, with 18 bases between the two ends. The CDR3 region has the DNA TGTGCCAGCAGTTTCCGCCCAGGGCCGAACCTTAATGAAAAACTGTTTTTT. Translated, it gives CASSFRPGPNLNEKLFF.

This clone was observed a few times. The chain combines TRBV6-6 with TRBJ1-1; D possibly corresponds to TRBD1 (5 bases). V was shortened by 2 bases and J by 5 bases, with 9 bases between the two germline ends. The CDR3 extends over 13 amino acids. Germline lookup yields CDR1 MNHNY and CDR2 SVGAGI (reference sequence). CDR3 protein: CASSYPDNTEAFF. Written as DNA, the CDR3 is TGTGCCAGCAGTTACCCGGACAATACTGAAGCTTTCTTT.

The CDR3 DNA is TGTGCCAGCAGCTTCCTCGGGTCTGGAAACACCATATATTTT. Protein: CASSFLGSGNTIYF. The rearrangement uses TRBV7-2 and TRBJ1-3; D remains unclear. The CDR3 contains 14 residues. V was trimmed by 3 bases and J by 1 base, leaving 7 bases between them. Germline CDR1 reads SGHTA; CDR2 reads FQGNSA. Using reference TRBV7-2 and TRBJ1-3 for the parts outside the CDR3, the full variable domain is GAGVSQSPSNKVTEKGKDVELRCDPISGHTALYWYRQSLGQGLEFLIYFQGNSAPDKSGLPSDRFSAERTGGSVSTLTIQRTQQEDSAVYLCASSFLGSGNTIYFGEGSWLTVV.

This chain uses TRBV19 with TRBJ2-7; D unresolved. Germline loops: CDR1 LNHDA, CDR2 SQIVND (reference sequence). This CDR3 region has 9 residues. Here the CDR3 reads CVYPREQYF. DNA for the CDR3: TGTGTCTACCCTAGGGAGCAGTACTTC.

This clone was counted once. The V and J genes are TRBV7-8 and TRBJ1-3; D may be TRBD1 (5 bases). Germline CDR1 is SGHVS and CDR2 is FQNEAQ. The germline V and J ends were trimmed by 1 base and 4 bases, with 14 bases remaining between them. The CDR3 has 16 amino acids. In DNA form, the CDR3 reads TGTGCCAGCAGCTTAGTACCCAGGGACTCCGGAAACACCATATATTTT. It yields the protein CASSLVPRDSGNTIYF.

This clone was recorded a few times. The gene calls are TRBV7-6 and TRBJ2-7; no clear D. The V end was cut by 0 bases, the J end by 2 bases, with 5 bases between. From germline, CDR1 is SGHVS and CDR2 FNYEAQ. The CDR3 runs to 13 residues. The CDR3 sequence is CASSLASTYEQYF. In DNA, the CDR3 is TGTGCCAGCAGCTTAGCGTCCACCTACGAGCAGTACTTC.

The V gene is TRBV5-6, the J gene TRBJ1-2; 9 positions match TRBD1. CDR3 length equals 15 residues. Per germline, CDR1 SGHDT and CDR2 YYEEEE. V gave up 4 bases and J gave up 1 base; unmatched junction bases: 5. Written as DNA, the CDR3 is TGTGCCAGCAGCCTGGGACAGGGCAATAACTATGGCTACACCTTC. Amino acid sequence: CASSLGQGNNYGYTF.

The V gene is TRBV5-6, the J gene TRBJ1-2; D is unresolved. The germline V gene encodes CDR1 SGHDT and CDR2 YYEEEE. The CDR3 is 14 amino acids. Trimming left V 4 bases short and J 0 bases short, with 10 bases between. The CDR3 reads CASSAPPANYGYTF. The CDR3, as DNA: TGTGCCAGCAGCGCCCCTCCAGCTAACTATGGCTACACCTTC.

The chain carries TRBV28 and TRBJ2-1; D unresolved. The germline V gene has CDR1 MDHEN and CDR2 SYDVKM. With 5 bases removed from V and 12 bases from J, the gap between germline ends came to 14 bases. The CDR3 is 12 residues long. CDR3 protein: CASSVTLYLQFF. The CDR3 region has the DNA TGTGCCAGCAGTGTGACTCTCTATTTGCAGTTCTTC. The entire variable domain, with the rest obtained from reference TRBV28 and TRBJ2-1, is as follows: DVKVTQSSRYLVKRTGEKVFLECVQDMDHENMFWYRQDPGLGLRLIYFSYDVKMKEKGDIPEGYSVSREKKERFSLILESASTNQTSMYLCASSVTLYLQFFGPGTRLTVL.

The chain couples TRBV20-1 to TRBJ2-7; D is unclear. V was shortened by 5 bases and J by 2 bases, with 7 bases between the two germline ends. The CDR3 consists of 11 residues. Germline CDR1 reads DFQATT; CDR2 reads SNEGSKA (reference sequence). The CDR3, as DNA: TGCAGTGCTCTCAGAACCTACGAGCAGTACTTC. It specifies CSALRTYEQYF.

The V gene is TRBV20-1, the J gene TRBJ2-5; D uncertain. V dropped 3 bases and J dropped 3 bases, with 17 bases sitting between them. The CDR3 is 15 residues long. From germline, CDR1 is DFQATT and CDR2 SNEGSKA (reference sequence). CDR3 nucleotide sequence: TGCAGTGCTAGTGTTCCAGCGACTGCTAAAGAGACCCAGTACTTC. Residues: CSASVPATAKETQYF.

V usage is TRBV6-5 and J usage is TRBJ2-7; possibly TRBD1 for D (5 bases). Trimming cost V 2 bases and J 2 bases, with 10 bases left between them. The CDR3 runs 14 residues. From germline, CDR1 is MNHEY and CDR2 SVGAGI. CDR3 region: CASSYQQGAYEQYF. As DNA, the CDR3 is TGTGCCAGCAGTTACCAGCAGGGTGCCTACGAGCAGTACTTC.

This clone came up a few times. V usage is TRBV30 and J usage is TRBJ1-6; a possible D gene is TRBD1 (6 bases). The V and J ends lost 5 bases and 7 bases respectively, with 12 bases between them. The CDR3 consists of 13 residues. Germline V gene sequence: CDR1 GTSNPN, CDR2 SVGIG (reference sequence). The CDR3 loop is CAWGTLANSPLHF. The CDR3 nucleotides are TGTGCCTGGGGGACATTGGCAAATTCACCCCTCCACTTT.

This clone was recorded many times. In nucleotides, the CDR3 is TGTGCCAGCAGCTTAGGAGGCGGGGGGGCCGTTGAGACCCAGTACTTC. This codes for CASSLGGGGAVETQYF. This chain joins TRBV7-2 and TRBJ2-5, with 9 bases fitting TRBD2. CDR1 SGHTA and CDR2 FQGNSA come from the germline V gene. This CDR3 is built from 16 residues. J was trimmed by 5 bases and V by 1 base; bases with no gene match: 8.

The V gene is TRBV5-1, the J gene TRBJ2-1, with a possible D match to TRBD1 (6 bases). V was pared by 4 bases and J by 8 bases, with 22 bases between. Germline V lookup: CDR1 SGHRS, CDR2 YFSETQ. The CDR3 has 16 amino acids. The DNA of the CDR3 is TGCGCCAGCAGCCCTGAAACAGGGCTAGAGTGGCATGAGCAGTTCTTC. It translates to CASSPETGLEWHEQFF.

The chain recombines TRBV10-3 with TRBJ1-2, with a possible D match to TRBD1 (5 bases). CDR1 and CDR2 from the germline V gene are ENHRY and SYGVKD. Trimming took 4 bases from V and 6 from J, leaving 9 bases between them. This CDR3 is built from 12 residues. CDR3 DNA sequence: TGTGCCATCAGTGCAGGGCGCCATGGCTACACCTTC. This sequence encodes CAISAGRHGYTF.